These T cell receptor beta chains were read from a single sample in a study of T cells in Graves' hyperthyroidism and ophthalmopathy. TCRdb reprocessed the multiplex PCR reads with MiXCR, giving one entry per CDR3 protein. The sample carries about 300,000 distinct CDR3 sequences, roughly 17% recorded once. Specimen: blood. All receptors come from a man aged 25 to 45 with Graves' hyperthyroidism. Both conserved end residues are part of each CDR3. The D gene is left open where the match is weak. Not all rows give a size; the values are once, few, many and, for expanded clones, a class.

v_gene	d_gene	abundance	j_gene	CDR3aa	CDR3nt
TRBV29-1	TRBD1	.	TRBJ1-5	CSVAQGGFNQPQHF	TGCAGCGTAGCACAGGGGGGGTTCAATCAGCCCCAGCATTTT
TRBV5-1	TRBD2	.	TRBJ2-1	CASSLSGSKLAGEQFF	TGCGCCAGCAGCCTTAGCGGATCGAAACTAGCGGGGGAGCAGTTCTTC
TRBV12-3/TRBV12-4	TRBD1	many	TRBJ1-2	CASSLVTGRWSYGYTF	TGTGCCAGCAGCCTCGTGACAGGGAGATGGTCCTATGGCTACACCTTC
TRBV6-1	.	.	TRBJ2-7	CATGFSMLVREQYF	TGTGCCACCGGGTTTAGCATGTTGGTCCGCGAGCAGTACTTC
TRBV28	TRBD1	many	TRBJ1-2	CASSLEGAGYGYTF	TGTGCCAGCAGTTTAGAGGGGGCAGGGTATGGCTACACCTTC
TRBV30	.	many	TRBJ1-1	CAWSVKGGTEAFF	TGTGCCTGGAGTGTAAAGGGGGGCACTGAAGCTTTCTTT
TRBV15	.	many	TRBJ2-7	CATSRVLLGSNEQYF	TGTGCCACCAGCAGAGTACTTCTTGGGAGCAACGAGCAGTACTTC
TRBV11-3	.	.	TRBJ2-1	CASSFYICSARLADNEQFF	.
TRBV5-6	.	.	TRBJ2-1	CASSVGHTYNEQFF	TGTGCCAGCAGCGTGGGACATACATACAATGAGCAGTTCTTC
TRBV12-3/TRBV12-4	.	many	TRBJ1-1	CASSLAGDTEAFF	TGTGCCAGCAGTTTAGCTGGTGACACTGAAGCTTTCTTT
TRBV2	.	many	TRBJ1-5	CASSRLPLNQPQHF	TGTGCCAGCAGCCGTCTGCCCCTCAATCAGCCCCAGCATTTT
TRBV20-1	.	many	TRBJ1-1	CSASVGNTEAFF	TGCAGCGCTTCTGTTGGGAACACTGAAGCTTTCTTT
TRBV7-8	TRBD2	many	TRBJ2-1	CASSLDLELAGPSPFGQAVNEQFF	TGTGCCAGCAGCTTAGACTTAGAACTAGCGGGCCCCTCCCCATTTGGGCAGGCTGTCAATGAGCAGTTCTTC
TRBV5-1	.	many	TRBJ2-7	CASSLGDSTYEQYF	TGCGCCAGCTCCCTAGGGGACTCAACCTACGAGCAGTACTTC
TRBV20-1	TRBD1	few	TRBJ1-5	CSATLSRGKVQPQHF	TGCAGTGCTACCCTATCCAGGGGGAAGGTTCAGCCCCAGCATTTT
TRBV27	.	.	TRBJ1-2	CASSLSGRAFFGYTF	TGTGCCAGCAGTTTATCGGGAAGGGCATTCTTTGGCTACACCTTC
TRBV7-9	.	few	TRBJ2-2	CASSLVSRSTGELFF	TGTGCCAGCAGCTTAGTGTCTAGGTCAACCGGGGAGCTGTTTTTT
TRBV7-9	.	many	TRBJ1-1	CASSLVSVAEAFF	TGTGCCAGCAGCTTAGTGTCCGTGGCTGAAGCTTTCTTT
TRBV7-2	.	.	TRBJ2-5	CASSLGPGRPTQYF	TGTGCCAGCAGCTTAGGTCCGGGGAGGCCGACCCAGTACTTC
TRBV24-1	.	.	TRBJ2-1	CATRGEFYNEQFF	TGTGCCACCCGGGGCGAGTTCTACAATGAGCAGTTCTTC
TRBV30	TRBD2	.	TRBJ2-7	CAWSDGRSYEQHF	TGTGCCTGGAGTGACGGGAGGAGCTACGAGCAGCACTTC
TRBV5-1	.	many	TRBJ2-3	CASSTPTGGSTDTQYF	TGCGCCAGCAGCACGCCGACAGGAGGTAGCACAGATACGCAGTATTTT
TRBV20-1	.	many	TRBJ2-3	CSARDEGGHTQYF	TGCAGTGCTAGAGATGAGGGGGGGCATACGCAGTATTTT
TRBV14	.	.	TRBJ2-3	CASSHIYTQYF	TGTGCCAGCAGCCACATATATACGCAGTATTTT
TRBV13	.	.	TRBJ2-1	CASSLVGTRPYNEQFF	TGTGCCAGCAGCCTAGTCGGGACCCGCCCCTACAATGAGCAGTTCTTC
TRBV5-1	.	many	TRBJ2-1	CASSPGPDSWLSGEQFF	TGCGCCAGCAGCCCGGGCCCGGACAGTTGGTTAAGCGGTGAGCAGTTCTTC
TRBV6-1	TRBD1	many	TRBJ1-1	CASSPGQGAGGTEAFF	TGTGCCAGCAGTCCTGGACAGGGGGCGGGGGGCACTGAAGCTTTCTTT
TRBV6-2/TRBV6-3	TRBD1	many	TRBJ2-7	CASRAGTAYEQYF	TGTGCCAGCAGGGCCGGGACAGCCTACGAGCAGTACTTC
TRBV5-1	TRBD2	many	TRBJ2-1	CASSRLAEGVNEQFF	TGCGCCAGCAGCCGACTAGCGGAGGGAGTCAATGAGCAGTTCTTC
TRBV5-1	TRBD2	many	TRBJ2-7	CASSPSTSGTISSYEQYF	TGCGCCAGCAGCCCCTCGACTAGCGGGACGATTAGCTCCTACGAGCAGTACTTC
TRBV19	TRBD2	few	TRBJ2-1	CASSSPGGQSYNEQFF	TGTGCCAGTAGTTCCCCGGGGGGGCAGTCCTACAATGAGCAGTTCTTC
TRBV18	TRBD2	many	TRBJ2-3	CASSPGRGDTQYF	TGTGCCAGCTCACCAGGGAGGGGAGATACGCAGTATTTT
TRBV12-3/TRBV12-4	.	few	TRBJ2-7	CASSFGTLTYEQYF	TGTGCCAGCAGTTTTGGGACCCTAACCTACGAGCAGTACTTC
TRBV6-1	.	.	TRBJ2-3	CAAVNWGDTDTQYF	TGTGCCGCAGTGAACTGGGGGGACACAGATACGCAGTATTTT
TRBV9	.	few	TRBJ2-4	CASTSGGAAKNIQYF	TGTGCCAGCACCTCGGGGGGCGCGGCCAAAAACATTCAGTACTTC
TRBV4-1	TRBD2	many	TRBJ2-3	CASSLGGSGDTQYF	TGTGCCAGCAGCTTAGGCGGGAGTGGTGATACGCAGTATTTT
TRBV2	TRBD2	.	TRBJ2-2	CATSKGTSGTGELFF	TGTGCCACCTCTAAGGGGACTAGCGGGACCGGGGAGCTGTTTTTT
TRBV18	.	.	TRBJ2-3	CASSPRRTVDTQYF	TGTGCCAGCTCACCCCGTCGGACTGTGGATACGCAGTATTTT
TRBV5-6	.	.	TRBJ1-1	CASSLPPFAGTEAFF	TGTGCCAGCAGCTTGCCTCCATTCGCCGGCACTGAAGCTTTCTTT
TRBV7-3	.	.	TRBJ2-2	CASSLAAGLNTGELFF	TGTGCCAGCAGCTTAGCCGCGGGTCTGAACACCGGGGAGCTGTTTTTT
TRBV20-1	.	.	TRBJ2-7	CSARGGGYGYEQYF	TGCAGTGCTAGAGGTGGAGGGTACGGTTACGAGCAGTACTTC
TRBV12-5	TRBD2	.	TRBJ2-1	CASGGPGLAGVGEQFF	TGTGCTAGCGGGGGCCCCGGACTAGCGGGAGTTGGTGAGCAGTTCTTC
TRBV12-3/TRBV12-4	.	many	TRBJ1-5	CASSLILDSNQPQHF	TGTGCCAGCAGTTTAATACTGGATAGCAATCAGCCCCAGCATTTT
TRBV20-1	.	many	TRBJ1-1	CSAIPVWGDTEAFF	TGCAGTGCTATTCCCGTGTGGGGCGACACTGAAGCTTTCTTT
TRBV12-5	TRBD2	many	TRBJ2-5	CASGLYGTSGMQETQYF	TGTGCTAGTGGTTTGTACGGAACTAGCGGGATGCAAGAGACCCAGTACTTC
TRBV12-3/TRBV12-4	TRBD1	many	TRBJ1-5	CASRLWTGDNQPQHF	TGTGCCAGCAGACTTTGGACAGGCGACAATCAGCCCCAGCATTTT
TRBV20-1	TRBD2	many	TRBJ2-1	CSAPRATSGRMDEQFF	TGCAGTGCTCCGCGCGCCACTAGCGGGAGAATGGATGAGCAGTTCTTC
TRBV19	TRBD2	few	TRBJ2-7	CASSVSLAGGLKNEQYF	TGTGCCAGTAGTGTCTCACTAGCGGGAGGATTGAAGAACGAGCAGTACTTC
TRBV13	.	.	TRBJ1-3	CASTSGDGNTIYF	TGTGCCAGCACCTCCGGGGATGGAAACACCATATATTTT
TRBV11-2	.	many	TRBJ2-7	CASSFPAASYEQYF	TGTGCCAGCAGCTTCCCCGCGGCCTCCTACGAGCAGTACTTC
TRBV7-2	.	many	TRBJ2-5	CASSLRFRQETQYF	TGTGCCAGCAGCTTACGGTTTCGTCAAGAGACCCAGTACTTC
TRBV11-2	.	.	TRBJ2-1	CASSDSRTSYNEQLF	TGTGCCAGCAGCGATTCGAGGACGTCCTACAATGAGCAGCTCTTC
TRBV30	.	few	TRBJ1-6	CAWSADLRQALHF	TGTGCCTGGAGTGCGGACCTCCGTCAGGCCCTCCACTTT
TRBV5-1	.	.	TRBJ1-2	CASSLARGSPRRGYGYTF	TGCGCCAGCAGCTTGGCCCGCGGTTCCCCCCGCCGCGGCTATGGCTACACCTTC
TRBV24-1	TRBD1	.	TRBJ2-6	CATSPTDRGPSGANVLTF	TGTGCCACCAGTCCCACGGACAGGGGGCCTTCTGGGGCCAACGTCCTGACTTTC
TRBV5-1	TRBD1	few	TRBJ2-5	CASRLGQGETQYF	TGCGCCAGCAGGCTGGGACAGGGAGAGACCCAGTACTTC
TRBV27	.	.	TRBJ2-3	CASSLRDFPLDTQYF	TGTGCCAGCAGTTTAAGGGACTTCCCCTTAGATACGCAGTATTTT
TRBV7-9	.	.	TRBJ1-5	CASSLYGPQHF	TGTGCCAGCAGCCTGTATGGGCCCCAGCATTTT
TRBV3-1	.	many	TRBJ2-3	CASSQEGDTQYF	TGTGCCAGCAGCCAAGAGGGCGATACGCAGTATTTT
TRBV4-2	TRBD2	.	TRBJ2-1	CASSQERSAGGRNEQFF	TGTGCCAGCAGCCAAGAGCGATCAGCGGGAGGTCGCAATGAGCAGTTCTTC